This TCR beta chain was obtained from a study of T-cell memory formation after mild COVID-19. Study-level points and caveats: The study detected some responding clones in pre-infection memory, suggesting cross-reactive memory joined. Clones contracting over day 15 to 85 were CD4/CD8 balanced, with later expanders leaning CD4+.

Constant-segment primers were used for 5'RACE, and the resulting TCR alpha and TCR beta cDNA libraries carried sample barcodes and UMIs. TCRdb redid the calling of the 5' RACE reads with MiXCR, one entry per CDR3 protein. Among tens of thousands of distinct CDR3 sequences listed, approximately 13% were seen once. V was shortened by 3 bases and J by 6 bases, with 5 bases between the two germline ends. The V gene's germline CDR1 is SGHVS and CDR2 FNYEAQ. The CDR3 is 12 residues long. Remarks on this clonotype: The antigen is unknown.

The sequencing sample was made of PBMCs or a T cell subset sorted from them (not recorded which). The chain carries TRBV7-6 and TRBJ2-2; D gene uncertain. This TCR was sampled from an adult woman who had mild COVID-19 (a few samples of this study predate the infection). Cell type and time point are not known. CDR3 region: CASSFLPGELFF. The CDR3 DNA is TGTGCCAGCAGCTTCCTCCCCGGGGAGCTGTTTTTT.